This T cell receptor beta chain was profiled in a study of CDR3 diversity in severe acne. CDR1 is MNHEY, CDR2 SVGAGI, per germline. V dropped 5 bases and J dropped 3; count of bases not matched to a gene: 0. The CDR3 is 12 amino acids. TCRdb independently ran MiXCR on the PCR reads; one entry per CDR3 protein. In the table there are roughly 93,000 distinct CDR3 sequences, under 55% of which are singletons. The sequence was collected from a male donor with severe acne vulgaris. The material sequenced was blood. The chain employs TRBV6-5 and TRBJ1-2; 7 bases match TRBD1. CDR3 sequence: CASSDRDYGYTF. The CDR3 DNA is TGTGCCAGCAGTGACAGGGACTATGGCTACACCTTC.